This T cell receptor (beta chain) is from a study of sequential checkpoint blockade in melanoma. Study context: After nivolumab or ipilimumab alone, about two dozen patients had week-13 rebiopsies.

Germline CDR1 reads LNHDA; CDR2 reads SQIVND (reference sequence). This CDR3 is 16 amino acids long. V dropped 9 bases and J dropped 0 bases, with 20 bases sitting between them. This clone was seen more than once but under ten times. Antigen unknown. Findings of the study overall: Rising tumor T-cell fraction and clonality meant about 30 times likelier benefit. PD-L1 staining and CD8+ counts, not mutational load, tracked tumor T-cell clonality.

The treatment is: randomized to nivolumab then ipilimumab (arm A) or the reverse (arm B). None of the patients previously received DNA-damaging chemotherapy. Here immunoSEQ multiplex PCR was the method, and the copy in TCRdb shows in-frame clones only, minus some. Here the sample spans fewer than 3,500 clones, around 18% being singletons. This chain connects TRBV19 to TRBJ1-2, with unresolved D. The sequence was collected from a human donor with melanoma. The sequencing here drew on tumor tissue (inferred from file names), taken from a patient given nivolumab and ipilimumab in sequence. As DNA, the CDR3 is TGTGCCAGCACTCCAGGTCCCCGCCCCTCTAACTATGGCTACACCTTC. This codes for CASTPGPRPSNYGYTF.